What follows are 5 T cell receptor beta chains derived from one specimen sequenced in a study of T cell repertoires in cytomegalovirus infection. Each CDR3 protein gets one entry after TCRdb re-called the reads with MiXCR. The sample lists over 200,000 distinct CDR3 sequences, roughly an eighth occurring once. Sample: PBMCs. These receptors originate from a human donor in good health (CMV status not recorded). Some clones in this sample may be carry-over from other donors' samples.

The chain employs TRBV7-9 and TRBJ1-2; 7 nucleotides line up with TRBD1. This CDR3 has 15 residues. Germline lookup yields CDR1 SEHNR and CDR2 FQNEAQ (reference sequence). V dropped 5 bases and J dropped 5; count of bases not matched to a gene: 11. The CDR3 DNA reads TGTGCCAGCAGCGAAGCCGCCGGGACAGCATATGGCTACACCTTC. As protein: CASSEAAGTAYGYTF.

This clonotype was picked up many times. The V call is TRBV6-2 or TRBV6-3, the J call TRBJ2-1; D remains unclear. CDR3 length equals 11 residues. Deletions cut 5 bases from V and 3 bases from J, with 2 bases between. Germline loops: CDR1 MNHEY, CDR2 SVGEGT. The DNA for the CDR3 is TGTGCCAGCAGTAACTACAATGAGCAGTTCTTC. As protein: CASSNYNEQFF.

This clonotype was seen more than once but under ten times. V and J are TRBV18 and TRBJ2-5; 12 bases are shared with TRBD2. With 4 bases clipped from V and 2 bases from J, the junction kept 11 bases outside the gene matches. Per germline, CDR1 KGHSH and CDR2 LQKENI. The CDR3 spans 18 residues. Written as DNA, the CDR3 is TGTGCCAGCTCACTCTCAACACTAGCGGGGGGAACTCAAGAGACCCAGTACTTC. Translated: CASSLSTLAGGTQETQYF.

This clonotype was seen at least ten times. V is TRBV20-1 and J is TRBJ2-5; possible D gene TRBD2, 6 bases. Germline values: CDR1 DFQATT, CDR2 SNEGSKA (reference sequence). The CDR3 covers 12 residues. With 3 bases removed from V and 4 bases from J, the gap between germline ends came to 9 bases. CDR3 nucleotide sequence: TGCAGTGCTAGGTGGAGGGGAGAGACCCAGTACTTC. Amino acids: CSARWRGETQYF.

In this sample, this clonotype turned up a few times. The rearrangement links TRBV7-9 to TRBJ1-4, with unresolved D. The germline CDR1 and CDR2 sequences are SEHNR and FQNEAQ (reference sequence). The V and J ends lost 5 bases and 2 bases respectively, with 6 bases between them. There are 13 residues in the CDR3. CDR3 region: CASSLGTNEKLFF. For the CDR3, the DNA is TGTGCCAGCAGCCTGGGGACTAATGAAAAACTGTTTTTT.